The rows below give T cell receptor beta chains drawn from one sample of a study of cytomegalovirus exposure and HLA in healthy donors. The protocol was immunoSEQ multiplex PCR, while the TCRdb copy is restricted to in-frame clones and leaves out a portion. The sample records 100,000 or so clones, 65% to 85% being singletons. Material: PBMCs. Source of these receptors: a woman in her thirties or forties in good health and CMV-seronegative. The CDR3 runs from the conserved cysteine through the conserved F or W. Fields, in order: D gene, clone size, V gene, J gene, CDR3 protein, CDR3 DNA. A D gene is named only where the DNA matches it firmly. For some rows the clone size is stated as once, few or many, or as a class when expanded; others skip it.

TRBD2	-	TRBV11-2	TRBJ2-1	CASSRSGREGSEQFF	TGTGCCAGCAGCCGAAGCGGGAGGGAAGGTAGTGAGCAGTTCTTC
TRBD2	-	TRBV4-2	TRBJ2-3	CASSQTSGTSTDTQYF	TGTGCCAGCAGCCAAACTAGCGGGACTAGCACAGATACGCAGTATTTT
-	few	TRBV6-1	TRBJ1-1	CASRKSGENTEAFF	TGTGCCAGCAGAAAGTCCGGGGAGAACACTGAAGCTTTCTTT
TRBD2	few	TRBV9	TRBJ2-1	CASSPFSGGADNEQFF	TGTGCCAGCAGCCCCTTTAGCGGGGGGGCCGACAATGAGCAGTTCTTC
-	-	TRBV19	TRBJ1-5	CASSIPRQAGGNQPQHF	TGTGCCAGTAGTATACCAAGACAGGCCGGGGGCAATCAGCCCCAGCATTTT
-	-	TRBV11-2	TRBJ1-1	CASSPRQDMNTEAFF	TGTGCCAGCAGCCCCAGACAGGACATGAACACTGAAGCTTTCTTT
TRBD1	-	TRBV15	TRBJ1-2	CATSRERTGVVNGYTF	TGTGCCACCAGCAGAGAAAGGACAGGGGTCGTGAATGGCTACACCTTC
-	once	TRBV7-2	TRBJ2-7	CASSRTWRDYEQYF	TGTGCCAGCAGCCGCACCTGGCGGGACTACGAGCAGTACTTC
-	few	TRBV29-1	TRBJ1-6	CTHTDVYNSPLHF	TGCACCCATACAGATGTTTATAATTCACCCCTCCACTTT
-	once	TRBV6-5	TRBJ1-1	CASSERGTEAFF	TGTGCCAGCAGTGAACGGGGGACTGAAGCTTTCTTT